One TCR beta chain is described in this entry. The data were taken from a study of blood T cell repertoires in COVID-19. Study information: Acute and convalescent COVID-19 samples came from the United States, Italy and Spain.

Repertoires were generated with immunoSEQ multiplex PCR, while TCRdb's copy carries only in-frame clones and drops some. This sample carries about 320,000 clones, 90% of them seen once, and the ten largest clones take 3.5% to 5%. The CDR3 contains 13 residues. Germline CDR1 is ENHRY and CDR2 is SYGVKD. V trimming: 10 bases; J trimming: 5 bases; junction bases outside the gene matches: 7. Sample: PBMCs or T cells enriched from blood (not recorded which). This clonotype was obtained from a woman aged 25 to 39 who had been exposed to COVID-19. The chain has TRBV10-3 and TRBJ1-2; TRBD1 agrees at 10 bases. CDR3 sequence (DNA): TGTGCCAGCGGACAGGGGGTACCGTATGGCTACACCTTC. This sequence encodes CASGQGVPYGYTF.